These T cell receptor beta chains were read from a single sample in a study of T cell responses to AZD1222 COVID-19 vaccine. Measured with immunoSEQ multiplex PCR; TCRdb has only the in-frame clones, and not every one. The sample shows approximately 150,000 clones, about 83% of them seen only once. This material consisted of peripheral blood, taken 28 days after the second AZD1222 dose. These receptor sequences come from an adult who received the AZD1222 COVID-19 vaccine. Both conserved end residues are part of each CDR3. The D gene is left open where the match is weak. Clone size is stated in some rows and not others, as once, few, many or a class when expanded.

v_call: TRBV6-5
d_call: TRBD1
clone_size: .
j_call: TRBJ1-2
cdr3_aa: CASSDRGNYGYTF
cdr3_nt: TGTGCCAGCAGCGACAGGGGGAACTATGGCTACACCTTC

v_call: TRBV6-5
d_call: .
clone_size: .
j_call: TRBJ2-5
cdr3_aa: CAGGAPGGLSATQYF
cdr3_nt: TGTGCCGGGGGGGCGCCAGGGGGCCTCTCCGCGACCCAGTACTTC

v_call: TRBV27
d_call: .
clone_size: .
j_call: TRBJ1-2
cdr3_aa: CASSFRGEVGAYGYTF
cdr3_nt: TGTGCCAGCAGTTTTCGGGGGGAGGTGGGCGCCTATGGCTACACCTTC

v_call: TRBV11-3
d_call: .
clone_size: .
j_call: TRBJ1-1
cdr3_aa: CASSLGRRGGNTEAFF
cdr3_nt: TGTGCCAGCAGCTTAGGTCGCAGGGGCGGGAACACTGAAGCTTTCTTT

v_call: TRBV2
d_call: .
clone_size: .
j_call: TRBJ2-1
cdr3_aa: CASSEALGVGEQFF
cdr3_nt: TGTGCCAGCAGTGAAGCGCTAGGGGTTGGTGAGCAGTTCTTC

v_call: TRBV3-1/TRBV3-2
d_call: .
clone_size: .
j_call: TRBJ1-4
cdr3_aa: CASSLRTGGREKLFF
cdr3_nt: TGTGCCAGCAGCCTCCGGACCGGGGGCCGTGAAAAACTGTTTTTT

v_call: TRBV5-1
d_call: .
clone_size: once
j_call: TRBJ2-1
cdr3_aa: CASIGNTSSEQFF
cdr3_nt: TGCGCCAGCATTGGGAACACCTCAAGCGAGCAGTTCTTC

v_call: TRBV18
d_call: .
clone_size: .
j_call: TRBJ1-1
cdr3_aa: CASSPWAKSSNTEAFF
cdr3_nt: TGTGCCAGCTCACCCTGGGCAAAGTCCTCGAACACTGAAGCTTTCTTT

v_call: TRBV4-1
d_call: TRBD1
clone_size: .
j_call: TRBJ1-1
cdr3_aa: CASSRDRGPRTEAFF
cdr3_nt: TGCGCCAGCAGCCGGGACAGGGGGCCGCGAACTGAAGCTTTCTTT

v_call: TRBV7-2
d_call: .
clone_size: .
j_call: TRBJ2-7
cdr3_aa: CASSYPPWGTYEQYF
cdr3_nt: TGTGCCAGCAGCTACCCCCCGTGGGGGACTTACGAGCAGTACTTC

v_call: TRBV6-2/TRBV6-3
d_call: .
clone_size: .
j_call: TRBJ1-5
cdr3_aa: CASSVFGNQPQHF
cdr3_nt: TGTGCCAGCAGTGTATTCGGGAATCAGCCCCAGCATTTT

v_call: TRBV5-4
d_call: .
clone_size: .
j_call: TRBJ2-2
cdr3_aa: CASSAGNTGELFF
cdr3_nt: TGTGCCAGCAGCGCAGGGAACACCGGGGAGCTGTTTTTT

v_call: TRBV7-2
d_call: TRBD2
clone_size: .
j_call: TRBJ2-7
cdr3_aa: CASSAALGLADTYEQYF
cdr3_nt: TGTGCCAGCAGCGCCGCCCTAGGACTAGCGGACACCTACGAGCAGTACTTC

v_call: TRBV5-1
d_call: TRBD1
clone_size: .
j_call: TRBJ2-7
cdr3_aa: CASSLGQGVDEQYF
cdr3_nt: TGCGCCAGCAGCTTGGGACAGGGGGTTGACGAGCAGTACTTC

v_call: TRBV7-7
d_call: .
clone_size: .
j_call: TRBJ2-1
cdr3_aa: CASSFGLYNEQFF
cdr3_nt: TGTGCCAGCAGCTTTGGACTCTACAATGAGCAGTTCTTC

v_call: TRBV7-9
d_call: .
clone_size: .
j_call: TRBJ2-5
cdr3_aa: CASEAYRETQYF
cdr3_nt: TGTGCCAGCGAGGCGTACCGAGAGACCCAGTACTTC

v_call: TRBV4-3
d_call: TRBD2
clone_size: once
j_call: TRBJ2-2
cdr3_aa: CASSQDMAGGTGELFF
cdr3_nt: TGCGCCAGCAGCCAAGATATGGCGGGGGGGACCGGGGAGCTGTTTTTT

v_call: TRBV5-4
d_call: .
clone_size: once
j_call: TRBJ1-1
cdr3_aa: CASSFPDRNTEAFF
cdr3_nt: TGTGCCAGCAGCTTCCCTGACAGGAACACTGAAGCTTTCTTT

v_call: TRBV30
d_call: TRBD1
clone_size: few
j_call: TRBJ1-3
cdr3_aa: CAWSPTGTGRSSNPGNTIYF
cdr3_nt: TGTGCCTGGAGCCCAACCGGGACAGGGAGGTCTAGTAATCCTGGAAACACCATATATTTT

v_call: TRBV6-5
d_call: TRBD1
clone_size: .
j_call: TRBJ1-2
cdr3_aa: CASSYSGQDPFGYTF
cdr3_nt: TGTGCCAGCAGTTACTCGGGACAGGACCCTTTCGGCTACACCTTC

v_call: TRBV3-1/TRBV3-2
d_call: .
clone_size: .
j_call: TRBJ1-1
cdr3_aa: CASSQGEGRTEAFF
cdr3_nt: TGTGCCAGCAGCCAAGGGGAAGGTCGGACTGAAGCTTTCTTT

v_call: TRBV10-3
d_call: TRBD2
clone_size: .
j_call: TRBJ2-1
cdr3_aa: CAIRASLAGGTYNEQFF
cdr3_nt: TGTGCCATCAGGGCAAGCCTAGCGGGGGGGACCTACAATGAGCAGTTCTTC

v_call: TRBV5-6
d_call: TRBD1
clone_size: once
j_call: TRBJ1-1
cdr3_aa: CASTKDRAPEAFF
cdr3_nt: TGTGCCAGCACCAAAGACAGGGCCCCTGAAGCTTTCTTT

v_call: TRBV3-1/TRBV3-2
d_call: TRBD2
clone_size: .
j_call: TRBJ2-1
cdr3_aa: CASSQGAGGPYNEQFF
cdr3_nt: TGTGCCAGCAGCCAGGGAGCGGGGGGGCCCTACAATGAGCAGTTCTTC

v_call: TRBV12-3/TRBV12-4
d_call: .
clone_size: .
j_call: TRBJ1-1
cdr3_aa: CASSLNRNTEAFF
cdr3_nt: TGTGCCAGCAGTTTAAATAGGAACACTGAAGCTTTCTTT

v_call: TRBV2
d_call: .
clone_size: .
j_call: TRBJ1-5
cdr3_aa: CASSAGTRGNQPQHF
cdr3_nt: TGTGCCAGCAGTGCGGGGACCAGAGGCAATCAGCCCCAGCATTTT

v_call: TRBV29-1
d_call: .
clone_size: .
j_call: TRBJ1-4
cdr3_aa: CSVPSPANNEKLFF
cdr3_nt: TGCAGCGTTCCAAGCCCGGCCAATAATGAAAAACTGTTTTTT

v_call: TRBV5-8
d_call: .
clone_size: .
j_call: TRBJ2-1
cdr3_aa: CASSLPGGADNEQFF
cdr3_nt: TGTGCCAGCAGCCTGCCGGGGGGCGCCGACAATGAGCAGTTCTTC

v_call: TRBV4-2
d_call: TRBD2
clone_size: few
j_call: TRBJ2-1
cdr3_aa: CASSQVTSGLYNEQFF
cdr3_nt: TGTGCCAGCAGCCAAGTAACTAGCGGACTCTACAATGAGCAGTTCTTC

v_call: TRBV18
d_call: .
clone_size: .
j_call: TRBJ2-5
cdr3_aa: CASSPGAGETQYF
cdr3_nt: TGTGCCAGCTCACCAGGAGCAGGAGAGACCCAGTACTTC

v_call: TRBV21-1
d_call: .
clone_size: .
j_call: TRBJ2-1
cdr3_aa: CASSNYIRDKLTFF
cdr3_nt: TGTGCCAGCAGCAACTACATCCGGGACAAACTCACGTTCTTC

v_call: TRBV21-1
d_call: .
clone_size: .
j_call: TRBJ1-1
cdr3_aa: CASSVTGVTSEAFF
cdr3_nt: TGTGCCAGCAGCGTAACAGGGGTTACTTCTGAAGCTTTCTTT

v_call: TRBV10-1
d_call: .
clone_size: .
j_call: TRBJ2-3
cdr3_aa: CASSGDFGGHITDTQYF
cdr3_nt: TGCGCCAGCAGTGGCGATTTTGGGGGGCATATCACAGATACGCAGTATTTT

v_call: TRBV7-2
d_call: TRBD2
clone_size: .
j_call: TRBJ2-5
cdr3_aa: CASSLVQRGVGTQYF
cdr3_nt: TGTGCCAGCAGCTTAGTTCAGCGGGGGGTTGGGACCCAGTACTTC

v_call: TRBV6-2/TRBV6-3
d_call: .
clone_size: .
j_call: TRBJ1-1
cdr3_aa: CASSFYVGKAFF
cdr3_nt: TGTGCCAGCAGTTTCTACGTCGGGAAAGCTTTCTTT

v_call: TRBV7-2
d_call: TRBD1
clone_size: once
j_call: TRBJ1-2
cdr3_aa: CASSLAHRGLGYGYTF
cdr3_nt: TGTGCCAGCAGCTTAGCGCACAGGGGGCTTGGCTATGGCTACACCTTC

v_call: TRBV5-4
d_call: .
clone_size: .
j_call: TRBJ1-6
cdr3_aa: CASSRESYNSPLHF
cdr3_nt: TGTGCCAGCAGCCGGGAATCCTATAATTCACCCCTCCACTTT

v_call: TRBV5-5
d_call: .
clone_size: .
j_call: TRBJ1-5
cdr3_aa: CASSLSGGYNQPQHF
cdr3_nt: TGTGCCAGCAGCTTGTCGGGGGGCTACAATCAGCCCCAGCATTTT

v_call: TRBV28
d_call: .
clone_size: once
j_call: TRBJ1-5
cdr3_aa: CASSRNPRGNQPQHF
cdr3_nt: TGTGCCAGCAGTCGCAACCCCAGGGGCAATCAGCCCCAGCATTTT

v_call: TRBV3-1/TRBV3-2
d_call: TRBD1
clone_size: .
j_call: TRBJ2-3
cdr3_aa: CASSDWTGRDTQYF
cdr3_nt: TGTGCCAGCAGCGATTGGACAGGGAGAGATACGCAGTATTTT

v_call: TRBV15
d_call: .
clone_size: once
j_call: TRBJ1-1
cdr3_aa: CATSRDSGNEAFF
cdr3_nt: TGTGCCACCAGCAGAGATTCAGGGAATGAAGCTTTCTTT

v_call: TRBV7-2
d_call: TRBD1
clone_size: .
j_call: TRBJ1-4
cdr3_aa: CASSRGTGYREKLFF
cdr3_nt: TGTGCCAGCAGCCGCGGGACAGGGTACAGGGAAAAACTGTTTTTT

v_call: TRBV5-4
d_call: .
clone_size: .
j_call: TRBJ1-3
cdr3_aa: CASSLTVSGNTIYF
cdr3_nt: TGTGCCAGCAGCTTGACGGTATCTGGAAACACCATATATTTT

v_call: TRBV18
d_call: .
clone_size: .
j_call: TRBJ1-5
cdr3_aa: CASSRGQSNQPQHF
cdr3_nt: TGTGCCAGCTCACGGGGTCAGAGCAATCAGCCCCAGCATTTT

v_call: TRBV3-1/TRBV3-2
d_call: .
clone_size: .
j_call: TRBJ1-1
cdr3_aa: CASSQDLGTEAFF
cdr3_nt: TGTGCCAGCAGCCAAGATCTGGGCACTGAAGCTTTCTTT

v_call: TRBV4-1
d_call: .
clone_size: .
j_call: TRBJ1-4
cdr3_aa: CASSQVGGARTTNEKLFF
cdr3_nt: TGCGCCAGCAGCCAAGTGGGAGGGGCCAGGACAACTAATGAAAAACTGTTTTTT

v_call: TRBV5-1
d_call: .
clone_size: .
j_call: TRBJ2-1
cdr3_aa: CASSLRQGGGEQFF
cdr3_nt: TGCGCCAGCAGCTTGAGGCAGGGGGGGGGTGAGCAGTTCTTC

v_call: TRBV7-2
d_call: .
clone_size: once
j_call: TRBJ1-1
cdr3_aa: CASSLGQNTEAFF
cdr3_nt: TGTGCCAGCAGCTTAGGACAAAACACTGAAGCTTTCTTT